The entry below describes one TCR beta chain. The data stem from a study of control samples from healthy donors and cancer patients. This CDR3 is built from 12 residues. The V end was cut by 10 bases, the J end by 3 bases, with 12 bases between. Germline V gives CDR1 WSHSY, CDR2 SAAADI. The data were produced by immunoSEQ multiplex PCR, yet TCRdb's version contains in-frame clones alone and is incomplete. The data contain 15,000 or so clones, about 87% of them singletons. The chain links TRBV10-2 to TRBJ1-2; possibly TRBD1 for D (5 bases). Sequences were obtained from PBMCs. This TCR was recovered from a woman in her 70s with colorectal cancer. The CDR3 sequence: CATVRDDYGYTF. The CDR3 DNA follows: TGCGCCACTGTTCGGGACGACTATGGCTACACCTTC.